The rows below give T cell receptor beta chains drawn from one sample of a study of response to subunit inactivated influenza vaccine. TCRdb re-called the RT-PCR reads through MiXCR, storing one row per CDR3 protein. Found here are 560,000 or so distinct CDR3 sequences, 7.5% to 8.5% of them singletons; the top ten hold roughly 13%. This specimen was PBMCs from blood, taken around 25 months after vaccination. The receptors come from a man between 45 and 75 years old who received an inactivated influenza vaccine. Both conserved end residues are trimmed from each CDR3. The D gene is left open where the match is weak. Clone size is not always given. Where it is, it says once, few, many or a class for expanded clones.

-,TRBV6-5,13,-,TRBJ1-3,ASSYGRGSGNTIY
TRBD1,TRBV5-6,13,few,TRBJ1-2,ASSFGQGYNYGYT
-,TRBV3-1,13,few,TRBJ2-5,ASSQGIKLQETQY
TRBD1,TRBV20-1,12,-,TRBJ1-2,SASETGGNYGYT
TRBD2,TRBV7-2,12,-,TRBJ2-5,ASGLAGAPETQY
TRBD1,TRBV5-1,13,few,TRBJ2-7,ASSPGQGAIHEQY
-,TRBV20-1,11,many,TRBJ2-1,SAPVGSYNEQF
TRBD1,TRBV4-3,12,-,TRBJ2-2,ASRGQHFTGELF
-,TRBV5-1,15,few,TRBJ2-6,ASSLTGSRSGANVLT
-,TRBV11-3,10,few,TRBJ2-1,ASSRTVNEQF
-,TRBV27,14,few,TRBJ1-5,ASSLSTGRGNQPQH
TRBD2,TRBV20-1,12,few,TRBJ2-3,SAPREGVTDTQY
TRBD1,TRBV3-1,16,many,TRBJ2-2,ASSQVPGTGNSPGELF
TRBD1,TRBV27,14,-,TRBJ2-1,ASSQQGYGSYNEQF
TRBD1,TRBV5-5,12,-,TRBJ2-7,ASSYPTGTYEQY
TRBD2,TRBV7-6,12,-,TRBJ2-7,ASSGTSGHYEQY
TRBD2,TRBV11-1,18,few,TRBJ2-3,ASSLSKRPSGSLFTDTQY
-,TRBV28,12,few,TRBJ2-1,ASTGPSSYNEQF
-,TRBV3-1,11,many,TRBJ1-1,ASSLHGGSEAF
TRBD1,TRBV15,13,few,TRBJ2-1,ATSSLRDRVREQF
TRBD1,TRBV7-6,13,few,TRBJ1-5,ASSPGTEPNQPQH
TRBD1,TRBV20-1,9,few,TRBJ2-5,SLQGIETQY
-,TRBV7-9,10,many,TRBJ2-7,ASSLGAREQY
TRBD2,TRBV24-1,12,many,TRBJ2-3,ATSDPSGRYTQY
-,TRBV6-5,10,many,TRBJ2-5,ASSYTGETQY
-,TRBV11-2,13,-,TRBJ2-2,ASSSREVYTGELF
-,TRBV3-1,13,-,TRBJ2-3,ASSHTGVLVSTQY
-,TRBV5-1,13,-,TRBJ1-2,ASSETGHSNYGYT
-,TRBV4-3,13,-,TRBJ2-1,ASSQGVYYGNEQF
-,TRBV5-6,12,-,TRBJ1-2,ASSAGHAAYGYT
-,TRBV27,13,few,TRBJ2-1,ASSEVGTGDNEQF
TRBD2,TRBV20-1,11,-,TRBJ2-5,SAIGTNQETQY
-,TRBV18,13,few,TRBJ2-6,ASSPQGAGANVLT
-,TRBV4-3,14,-,TRBJ2-4,ASSPVVGGAKNIQY
-,TRBV28,10,many,TRBJ2-7,ASSRGPWEQY
TRBD2,TRBV7-2,12,-,TRBJ2-5,ASSFGGSQETQY
-,TRBV20-1,12,-,TRBJ2-3,SAPLTGRVDTQY